This TCR beta chain was identified in a study of Ad26.COV2.S vaccination and SARS-CoV-2 variants. Clones were read by immunoSEQ multiplex PCR, and TCRdb kept only the in-frame ones, dropping some. This table holds about 350,000 clones, 85% found once. This CDR3 is 16 amino acids long. Germline-derived CDR1 and CDR2 are KGHSH and LQKENI. V was trimmed by 2 bases and J by 3 bases, leaving 14 bases between them. Treatment: about 20 received Ad26.COV2.S at low or high dose, single or two shots; five or six received placebo; per-sample allocation not given. Vaccine and placebo recipients were sampled on day 63 after the first injection.

This clonotype was obtained from a person between 18 and 65 years old who received the Ad26.COV2.S COVID-19 vaccine or a placebo. The input for sequencing was peripheral blood, taken in a trial of Ad26.COV2.S vaccine versus placebo. The chain links TRBV18 to TRBJ1-3, with D tentatively TRBD1 (6 bases). The CDR3, as DNA: TGTGCCAGCTCACCAACCCAGGGGTTTAGTGGAAACACCATATATTTT. Translation: CASSPTQGFSGNTIYF.